This record concerns one T cell receptor (beta chain) sequence. The target antigen is unknown. This sample stems from a study of CD8 T cells in ankylosing spondylitis. Whole-study results and caveats: Disease-associated clones were reportedly significantly overrepresented in matched ankylosing spondylitis synovial fluid. A TCR beta motif made of eight highly homologous variants seemed typical of ankylosing spondylitis blood. Prior work had noted some motif variants in reactive arthritis blood and synovial fluid. Peripheral blood samples showed relatively rare disease-linked clones, and these clones were CD8+.

Germline assignment: CDR1 SGHAT and CDR2 FQNNGV. The CDR3 loop spans 16 amino acids. With 3 bases removed from V and 4 bases from J, the gap between germline ends came to 18 bases. Library preparation for TCR beta used quantitative 5'-RACE with molecular barcodes. One entry per CDR3 protein results from TCRdb running MiXCR on the 5' RACE reads. This sample carries 700,000 to 1,000,000 distinct CDR3 sequences, roughly 10% of them seen once, and the ten largest clones take more than 0.5%. The chain combines TRBV11-2 with TRBJ2-5, with D possibly TRBD1 on 5 matching bases. Sequencing was carried out using blood, either unsorted or a sorted T cell fraction (not recorded which). The TCR sequence derives from a male donor with ankylosing spondylitis. The CDR3 DNA follows: TGTGCCAGCAGCTTGAGGCGGACAATTATAGGAGAGACCCAGTACTTC. It translates to CASSLRRTIIGETQYF.